These 2 T cell receptor beta chains came from one sample sequenced in a study of cytomegalovirus exposure and HLA in healthy donors. The PCR ran on 60 Vbeta and 13 Jbeta primers. Libraries were prepared by immunoSEQ multiplex PCR; TCRdb keeps only in-frame clonotypes and omits some of them. In the table there are 59,000 or so clones, 65% to 90% of which are singletons. The sequenced material came from PBMCs. The receptors stem from a female donor in good health and CMV-seronegative.

The rearrangement joins TRBV4-2 to TRBJ2-2; TRBD2 agrees at 10 bases. The germline gives CDR1 LGHNA, CDR2 YNFKEQ. Trimming took 2 bases from V and 6 from J; bases not matched to a gene: 3. The CDR3 is 15 amino acids. The CDR3 region has the DNA TGTGCCAGCAGCCAACTAGCGGGAGATTCCGGGGAGCTGTTTTTT. Translation gives CASSQLAGDSGELFF.

V gene TRBV9 combines with J gene TRBJ2-1, with 13 bases that match TRBD2. Per germline, CDR1 SGDLS and CDR2 YYNGEE. With 2 bases clipped from V and 6 bases from J, the junction kept 8 bases outside the gene matches. The CDR3 extends over 17 amino acids. The CDR3 loop is CASSVTSGGSPPNEQFF. DNA for the CDR3: TGTGCCAGCAGCGTGACTAGCGGGGGGTCACCCCCCAATGAGCAGTTCTTC.